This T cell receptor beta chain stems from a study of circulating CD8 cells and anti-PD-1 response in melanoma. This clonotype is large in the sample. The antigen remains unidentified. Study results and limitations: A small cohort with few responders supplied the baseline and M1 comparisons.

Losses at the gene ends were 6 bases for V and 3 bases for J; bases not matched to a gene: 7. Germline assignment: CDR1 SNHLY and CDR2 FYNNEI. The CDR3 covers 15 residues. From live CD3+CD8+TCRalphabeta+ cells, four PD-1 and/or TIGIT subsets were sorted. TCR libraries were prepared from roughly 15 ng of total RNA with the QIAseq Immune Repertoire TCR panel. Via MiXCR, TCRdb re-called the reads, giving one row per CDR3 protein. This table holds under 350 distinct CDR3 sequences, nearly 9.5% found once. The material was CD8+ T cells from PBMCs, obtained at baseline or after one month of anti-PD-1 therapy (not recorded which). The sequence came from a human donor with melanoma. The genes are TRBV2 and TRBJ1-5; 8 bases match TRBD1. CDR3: CASRQVTGDNQPQHF. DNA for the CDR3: TGTGCCAGCAGGCAGGTGACAGGGGACAATCAGCCCCAGCATTTT. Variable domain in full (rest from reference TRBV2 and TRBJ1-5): EPEVTQTPSHQVTQMGQEVILRCVPISNHLYFYWYRQILGQKVEFLVSFYNNEISEKSEIFDDQFSVERPDGSNFTLKIRSTKLEDSAMYFCASRQVTGDNQPQHFGDGTRLSIL.